This T cell receptor beta chain was sequenced during a study of cytomegalovirus exposure and HLA in healthy donors (dated by TCRdb to about 2017). Regarding the research as a whole: An earlier analysis of several hundred of the donors reported 276 Gb of sequence data and around 120 million unique TCR beta sequences from about 179 million T cells. Both class I and class II loci were covered by HLA typing, at four-digit resolution. The study profiled the T cell repertoires of under 850 subjects by immunosequencing and related them to cytomegalovirus serostatus. Every repertoire in the discovery cohort had been generated on one and the same sequencing platform. The later analysis used no new phenotypic data to find candidate immune exposures, relying instead on TCR beta sequences and their occurrence across donors. On average, roughly 250,000 unique TCR beta nucleotide sequences were sequenced per donor among several hundred genotyped donors of the cohort, with roughly 18% of those sequences being non-productive. Donor age, sex, ethnicity and CMV serostatus were collected together with the repertoire data. The genetic ancestry cluster associated with self-reported Caucasian donors included around 76% of the roughly 400 genotyped donors. A later genetic analysis used genome-wide SNP genotypes for 398 of the 666 donors, treating that subset as a discovery cohort. In an earlier analysis of a few hundred of the donors, high-throughput TCR beta sequencing was used to judge whether each TCR beta V gene segment behaved as functional or pseudogenic. Typing coverage differed by locus: A, B, C, DRB1 and DQB1 were typed in about 620-630 donors, DQA1 in about 560, DPA1 in roughly 590, and DPB1 in 472. To predict cytomegalovirus infection status, the study brought together high-throughput TCR immunosequencing, statistical association of individual TCRs with disease status, and machine learning. A later analysis re-analyzed previously published TCR beta repertoires from 500 to 700 donors and added high-resolution HLA genotyping to study TCR occurrence patterns. Four to six DR-DQ haplotypes were handled as single units for association and clustering, since linkage in the cohort was strong. Around 320 gigabases of sequencing data and roughly 90 million unique TCR sequences were included in an early release covering over 600 HLA-typed donors. A separate validation cohort of 100 to 150 different subjects was used in addition to the 666-subject first cohort. The study was designed to test whether signatures of past pathogen exposure could be identified by cataloging public T cell receptors.

The cohort was made up of under 800 healthy bone marrow donors. All cohort members were sampled while nominally healthy, although unrecorded immune exposures were likely present. The donor tested CMV seronegative and was one of the 352 seronegative cohort members. A peripheral blood sample was provided by each donor, and peripheral blood mononuclear cells were used for TCR beta sequencing. The Qiagen DNeasy Blood Extraction Kit was used to extract genomic DNA from the blood cell samples. Concerning this clone itself: This receptor's antigen is unknown.

Trimming costs V 4 bases and J 8 bases, and their ends lie 14 bases apart. Including the terminal cysteine and phenylalanine, the CDR3 comprises 13 residues. The sequence is cut down to CDR3 DNA, 39 bases in frame from base 1. CDR1 and CDR2, per the germline V gene, are SGHTA and FQGNSA. Summary of the overall study and its limitations: In a later analysis, HLA-associated TCR beta chains showed more clonal expansion and lower generation probabilities than non-associated chains that were equally common. Because counts were too low, more than 15 rarely observed V segments, including chromosome 9 orphons, were left out of the earlier analysis of about 500 of the donors. While some public TCRs were present in many individuals, most TCR sequences turned up only very rarely across donors. Linkage disequilibrium might explain the correlated functional status among segregating V segments, but an unknown experimental factor could not be ruled out. In an earlier analysis of around 600 of the donors, most TCR beta V segments were observed in productive rearrangements about 90% or about 30% of the time, broadly matching IMGT annotations. Presence/absence analyses assumed roughly uniform sequencing depth across donors, an assumption that may not hold. When HLA alleles, especially DR and DQ, strongly co-occurred, attributing TCR associations to individual alleles was difficult. Three of the identified cytomegalovirus-associated TCR beta chains were confirmed in vitro to be specific for cytomegalovirus antigens. The 87-base-pair reads could not distinguish some IMGT-functional V segments, including TRBV6-2 and TRBV6-3, so those segments were excluded. Compared with the approximately 700-donor mean, donors in an Asian-associated ancestry cluster had fewer N-insertions in productive TCRs, according to a later genetic analysis. According to a later analysis, parvovirus B19, influenza, CMV and Epstein-Barr virus appeared linked to several top co-occurrence clusters. Because HLA typing was missing for some donors at each locus, association tests included only the typed subset. According to the authors, the approach could potentially be generalized to other disease states and immunological phenotypes. An association between a missense DCLRE1C variant and V-gene and J-gene trimming of TCR beta chains was found in a later genetic analysis and replicated in an independent cohort. According to a later analysis, most CMV-associated TCR beta chains appeared to be HLA-restricted, and the HLA associations seemed to be driven largely by CMV exposure. A total of roughly 160 TCR beta chains were listed by the study as associated with cytomegalovirus. In a later analysis, the rate of TCR association differed among HLA loci, with DRB1 alleles having the most associated TCRs and HLA-C alleles having the fewest. For the cohort, immune exposure information was limited to CMV serostatus. A further reported finding was that TCR beta sequences accurately predicted the HLA-A and HLA-B alleles for most subjects in the first cohort. A cluster of highly shared sequence variants was judged likely to represent a technical artifact of the sequencing pipeline. In both the original and validation cohorts, the classifier was reported to diagnose cytomegalovirus status with high specificity and sensitivity. In a later analysis, 16,951 TCR beta sequences were associated with specific HLA alleles at a false discovery rate of 0.05. This cohort had only TCR beta chains sequenced, and the lack of alpha or paired-chain data limited which features could be detected.

Receptor libraries were prepared by the immunoSEQ multiplex PCR assay. For the multiplex PCR, a mixture combining 60 forward primers for TCR Vbeta segments and 13 reverse primers for TCR Jbeta segments was used. The CDR3 region of rearranged TCR beta genes was amplified from genomic DNA with a multiplex PCR assay. The amplified TCR beta libraries were sequenced on the Illumina HiSeq System as 87-base-pair reads. For the original study's pipeline: Across the 666 repertoires, a later analysis counted tens of millions of unique TCR beta chains, about 10 million of which were shared by at least two donors. To remove PCR and sequencing errors, raw reads were error-corrected and collapsed into unique sequences using a nearest-neighbor algorithm that merged closely related sequences. CDR3 sequences were aligned to IMGT reference sequences to assign V, D and J gene segments. Each retained sequence needed at least a six-nucleotide match to both a V gene segment and a J gene segment. A rearrangement was called productive if the CDR3 had no stop codons and remained in frame with V and J, and every other rearrangement was called non-productive. CDR3 was defined according to IMGT convention as the region running from the second conserved V-encoded cysteine to the conserved J-encoded phenylalanine. In an earlier analysis of some 550 of the donors, sequences lacking an unambiguous match to a single V gene segment were excluded. In an earlier analysis of approximately 550 of the donors, V segments were called functional above 56.7% productive rearrangements and were called segregating when the between-donor standard deviation exceeded 5%. To diagnose cytomegalovirus status from the catalog of TCR beta chain sequences, a statistical classification framework was built. A later analysis assigned V and J genes by comparing TCR nucleotide sequences with IMGT/GENE-DB human TR gene sequences. The TCRdist pipeline was used in a later analysis to assign CDR3 sequences and most-parsimonious VDJ recombination scenarios. In a later analysis, every TCR beta chain was defined by the combination of its CDR3 amino acid sequence and its V-gene family, and reads without a unique V-gene family were dropped. As a way to deal with suspected cross-contamination and a sequencing artifact, a later analysis dropped hundreds of nucleotide sequences that were highly shared and had low generation probability. A later analysis calculated a clonal expansion index for each public chain from normalized within-repertoire ranks of inferred template counts. Generation probabilities in a later analysis came from a VDJ recombination model fitted to out-of-frame rearrangements, and those results were checked against IGoR. In a later analysis, hypergeometric tests were used to score TCR-TCR, TCR-HLA and TCR-CMV co-occurrence, with a repertoire-size bias correction applied to TCR pairs. A later analysis estimated false discovery rates by permuting HLA or CMV assignments 20 times. A later analysis grouped co-occurring TCRs with DBSCAN, adding TCRdist sequence similarity when clustering within HLA-allele-positive subsets. Repertoires with fewer than 30,000 or more than 120,000 public chains were left out of co-occurrence clustering, as were a few repertoires with anomalous nucleotide sharing. As stored in TCRdb, this immuneACCESS dataset retains in-frame rearrangements with V and J assigned. A fraction of the clones does not appear; measured against another copy, unresolved V genes explain less than half of the discrepancy, and the remainder lacks a known reason. V, J and clone size derive from that table, while D and trimming were established from the DNA sequence. In this sample's table one finds some 130,000 clones. The biggest ten clones account for about 1.6% of the sample.

Sequenced input: PBMCs. Recombination connected TRBV7-2 to TRBJ1-1; the D gene is perhaps TRBD1, on 5 matching bases. The sequence derives from a woman aged 40 to 50 in good health and CMV-seronegative. The nucleotide sequence is given as TGTGCCAGCAGCTCCTCTAGGGCAGGGGAAGCTTTCTTT. Its protein reads: CASSSSRAGEAFF.